These T cell receptor beta chains were read from a single sample in a study of molecular identifiers for immune sequencing clone quantification. Each CDR3 protein is one row after TCRdb ran MiXCR on the PCR reads. The repertoire holds about 630,000 distinct CDR3 sequences, with about 25% as singletons. The sequencing sample was made of naive CD8+ T cells from blood, with Jurkat cell RNA spiked in. Receptors originate from a human donor in good health. Some libraries in this study had Jurkat cell RNA spiked in. CDR3s include the opening cysteine and the closing phenylalanine or tryptophan. Fields, in order: V gene, clone size, D gene, J gene, CDR3 DNA, CDR3 protein. A D gene is named only where the DNA matches it firmly. Not all rows give a size; the values are once, few, many and, for expanded clones, a class.

>TRBV28|NA|NA|TRBJ2-3
TGTTCCAGCAGTTTACTGGAAGATACGCAGTACTTT
CSSSLLEDTQYF
>TRBV6-5|many|TRBD2|TRBJ2-2
TGTGCCAGCAGCACTAGCGGGCACTACACCGGGGAGCTGTTTTTT
CASSTSGHYTGELFF
>TRBV29-1|NA|NA|TRBJ1-2
TGCAGCGTTGCGGTAGGCGGAGCTAACTATGGCTACACCTTC
CSVAVGGANYGYTF
>TRBV2|many|NA|TRBJ1-1
TGTGCCAGCAGTGGTAAACAGTTGAACACTGAAGCTTTCTTT
CASSGKQLNTEAFF
>TRBV24-1|few|NA|TRBJ2-5
TGTGCCACCAGCGACTTCAACGAAGAGACCCAGTACTTC
CATSDFNEETQYF
>TRBV4-1|few|TRBD2|TRBJ2-3
TGCGCCAGCAGCATAAGAACTAGCGTGGTTCTCCCAGATACGCAGTATTTT
CASSIRTSVVLPDTQYF
>TRBV7-9|many|NA|TRBJ2-7
TGTGCCAGCACCGATGGCAGAAGAGCCTACGAGCAGTACTTC
CASTDGRRAYEQYF
>TRBV4-1|many|NA|TRBJ1-5
TGCGCCAGCAGCCTACAGACAAATAGCAATCAGCCCCAGCATTTT
CASSLQTNSNQPQHF
>TRBV9|many|NA|TRBJ1-1
TGTGCCAGCAGCGTAGGGGGTGTACGGACTGAAGCTTTCTTT
CASSVGGVRTEAFF
>TRBV3-1|few|TRBD2|TRBJ2-3
TGTGCCAGCAGCCCTACTTGGGGGGGGAGCACAGATACGCAGTATTTT
CASSPTWGGSTDTQYF
>TRBV3-1|few|NA|TRBJ1-6
TGTGCCAGCAGCCAAGAAGGGCGGACTCCCGGGCCCTCACCCCTCCACTTT
CASSQEGRTPGPSPLHF
>TRBV27|few|NA|TRBJ1-1
TGTGCCAGCAGACAGGGCAGAAACACTGAAGCTTTCTTT
CASRQGRNTEAFF
>TRBV19|NA|NA|TRBJ1-4
TGTGCCAGTAGTAACGGGGGGTCAACTGAAAAACTGTTTTTT
CASSNGGSTEKLFF
>TRBV27|few|NA|TRBJ2-7
TGTGCCAGCAGTTTCACAGCGGCCTCCTACGAGCAGTACTTC
CASSFTAASYEQYF
>TRBV5-5|NA|NA|TRBJ2-7
TGTGCCAGCAGCTTTGAGGGGGGGCTACCCTACGAGCAGTACTTC
CASSFEGGLPYEQYF
>TRBV11-2|many|NA|TRBJ1-1
TGTGCCAGCAGCTTAGTAGGGCTTGAAGCTTTCTTT
CASSLVGLEAFF
>TRBV5-1|many|TRBD2|TRBJ2-3
TGCGCCAGCAGCTCGGGACTAGCGGGAGAAGCAGATACGCAGTATTTT
CASSSGLAGEADTQYF
>TRBV20-1|many|NA|TRBJ2-5
TGCAGTGCTGACTCACACCGGGTAGGGGAGTTCGAGACCCAGTACTTC
CSADSHRVGEFETQYF
>TRBV2|NA|NA|TRBJ2-1
TGTGCCAGCAGTAGCTCACTAGGGTCCTACAATGAGCAGTTCTTC
CASSSSLGSYNEQFF
>TRBV5-1|many|TRBD1|TRBJ1-1
TGCGCCAGCAGCCTTGTAGGGGGCAGGAGTGAAGCTTTCTTT
CASSLVGGRSEAFF
>TRBV30|many|NA|TRBJ1-1
TGTGCCTGGAGCCGGGGGGAGGGAATGGCTTTCTTT
CAWSRGEGMAFF